This T cell receptor beta chain was identified in a study of shared clonotypes between healthy human individuals. Overall study results and limits: It was expected that sequencing depth would affect clonotype sharing among donors. Several donors showed sharing of about 5.5% of naive CD4 clonotypes.

Every subset had its genomic DNA shared out evenly among several immunoSEQ plates. Produced via immunoSEQ multiplex PCR; TCRdb's table is partial and in-frame only. The sample lists some 2 million clones, about 95% occurring once. Naivety among CD8 cells was defined by CD45RO negativity and positive CCR7 selection, thereby excluding terminally differentiated effector memory CD45RA+ cells. As regards this clone: Its matching antigen is unknown.

In germline, CDR1 is PRHDT, CDR2 FYEKMQ (reference sequence). Trimming cost V 5 bases and J 4 bases, with 14 bases left between them. The CDR3 has 14 amino acids. Material: naive CD8+ T cells sorted from blood. The sequence derives from a young man in good health. The rearrangement uses TRBV13 and TRBJ2-5; the D call may be TRBD1 or TRBD2 (5 bases each). The CDR3 is CASSPSGTGETQYF. The CDR3 region has the DNA TGTGCCAGCAGCCCCTCCGGGACGGGAGAGACCCAGTACTTC. Filled out from reference TRBV13 and TRBJ2-5, the complete variable domain reads AAGVIQSPRHLIKEKRETATLKCYPIPRHDTVYWYQQGPGQDPQFLISFYEKMQSDKGSIPDRFSAQQFSDYHSELNMSSLELGDSALYFCASSPSGTGETQYFGPGTRLLVL.